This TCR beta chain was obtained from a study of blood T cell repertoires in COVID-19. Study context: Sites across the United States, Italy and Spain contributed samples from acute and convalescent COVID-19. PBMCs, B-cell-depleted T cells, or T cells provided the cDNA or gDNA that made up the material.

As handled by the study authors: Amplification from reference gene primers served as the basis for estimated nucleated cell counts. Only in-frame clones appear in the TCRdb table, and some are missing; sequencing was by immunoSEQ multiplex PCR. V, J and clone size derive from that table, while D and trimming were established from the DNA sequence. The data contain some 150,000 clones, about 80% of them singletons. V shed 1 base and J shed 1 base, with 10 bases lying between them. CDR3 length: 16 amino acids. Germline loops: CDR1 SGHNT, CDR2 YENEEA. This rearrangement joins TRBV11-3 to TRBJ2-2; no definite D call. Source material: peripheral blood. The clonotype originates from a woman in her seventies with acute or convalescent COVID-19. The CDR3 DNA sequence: TGTGCCAGCAGCTTAGTTGGGCCGGAGAACACCGGGGAGCTGTTTTTT. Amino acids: CASSLVGPENTGELFF.